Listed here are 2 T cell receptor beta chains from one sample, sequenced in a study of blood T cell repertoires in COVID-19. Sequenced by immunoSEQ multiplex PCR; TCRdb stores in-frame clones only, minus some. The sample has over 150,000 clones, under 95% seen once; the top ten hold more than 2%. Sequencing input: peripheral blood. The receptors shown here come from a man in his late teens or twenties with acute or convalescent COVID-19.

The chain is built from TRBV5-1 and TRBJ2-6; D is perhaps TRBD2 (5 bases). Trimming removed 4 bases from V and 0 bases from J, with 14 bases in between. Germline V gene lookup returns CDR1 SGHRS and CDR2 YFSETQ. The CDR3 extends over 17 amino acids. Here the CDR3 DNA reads TGCGCCAGCAGCCTTGGGGAGTTCTTCTCTGGGGCCAACGTCCTGACTTTC. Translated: CASSLGEFFSGANVLTF. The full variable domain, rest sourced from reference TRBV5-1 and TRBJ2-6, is KAGVTQTPRYLIKTRGQQVTLSCSPISGHRSVSWYQQTPGQGLQFLFEYFSETQRNKGNFPGRFSGRQFSNSRSEMNVSTLELGDSALYLCASSLGEFFSGANVLTFGAGSRLTVL.

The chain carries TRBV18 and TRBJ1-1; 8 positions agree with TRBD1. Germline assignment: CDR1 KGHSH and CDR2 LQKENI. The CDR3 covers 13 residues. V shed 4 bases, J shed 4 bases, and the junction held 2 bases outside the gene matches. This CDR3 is CASSLQGATEAFF. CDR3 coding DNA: TGTGCCAGCTCACTTCAGGGGGCCACTGAAGCTTTCTTT.